Sequencing of this T cell receptor beta chain was carried out in a study of high-grade serous ovarian cancer treatment subgroups. Tumor samples were obtained before definitive surgery or chemotherapy. General study points: Same-patient tumor repertoires overlapped at roughly 0.095 to 0.8; different patients barely overlapped. Clonal relatedness tracked neoantigen level, and by trend copy number and mutation load.

Germline CDR1 reads SGHVS; CDR2 reads FNYEAQ. The V gene end was trimmed by 5 bases and the J gene end by 3 bases; junction bases not matched to a gene: 7. CDR3 length equals 16 residues. A word on this clone: Its antigen is currently unknown.

Sequenced by immunoSEQ multiplex PCR; TCRdb stores in-frame clones only, minus some. Of 7,500 to 9,500 clones detected, roughly three quarters appear once; the ten largest clones hold roughly 11%. The clonotype comes from a human donor with high-grade serous ovarian cancer. The chain links TRBV7-6 to TRBJ2-1, with TRBD2 matching over 10 bases. The sample consisted of tumor tissue. CDR3 amino acids: CASSPLAGEFYNEQFF. CDR3 bases: TGTGCCAGCAGCCCCCTAGCGGGGGAGTTCTACAATGAGCAGTTCTTC.